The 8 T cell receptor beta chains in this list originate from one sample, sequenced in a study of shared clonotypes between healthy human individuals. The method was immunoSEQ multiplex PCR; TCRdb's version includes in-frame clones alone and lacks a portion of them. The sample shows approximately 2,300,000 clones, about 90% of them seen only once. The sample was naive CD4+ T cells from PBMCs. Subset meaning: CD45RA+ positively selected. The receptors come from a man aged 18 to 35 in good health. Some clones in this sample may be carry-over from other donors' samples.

The CDR3 loop is CASSTTYYGYTF. CDR3 coding DNA: TGTGCCAGCAGCACCACGTATTATGGCTACACCTTC. This sequence joins TRBV28 and TRBJ1-2; no definite D call. Trimming stripped 6 bases from V and 5 bases from J, with 10 bases between. This CDR3 has 12 residues. Germline V CDR1 and CDR2: MDHEN, SYDVKM.

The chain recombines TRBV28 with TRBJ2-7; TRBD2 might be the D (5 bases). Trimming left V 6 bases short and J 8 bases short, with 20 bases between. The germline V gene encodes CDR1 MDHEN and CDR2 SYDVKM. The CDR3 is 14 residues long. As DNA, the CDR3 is TGTGCCAGCAGCAACCGGGAAACAATACGGCAGCAGTACTTC. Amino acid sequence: CASSNRETIRQQYF. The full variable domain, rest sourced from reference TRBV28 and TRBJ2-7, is DVKVTQSSRYLVKRTGEKVFLECVQDMDHENMFWYRQDPGLGLRLIYFSYDVKMKEKGDIPEGYSVSREKKERFSLILESASTNQTSMYLCASSNRETIRQQYFGPGTRLTVT.

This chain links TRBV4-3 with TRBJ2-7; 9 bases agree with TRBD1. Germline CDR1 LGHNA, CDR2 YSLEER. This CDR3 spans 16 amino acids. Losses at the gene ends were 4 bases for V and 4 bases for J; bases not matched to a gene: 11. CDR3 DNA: TGCGCCAGCAGCCGTACTCCGGGACAGGGCACATACGAGCAGTACTTC. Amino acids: CASSRTPGQGTYEQYF.

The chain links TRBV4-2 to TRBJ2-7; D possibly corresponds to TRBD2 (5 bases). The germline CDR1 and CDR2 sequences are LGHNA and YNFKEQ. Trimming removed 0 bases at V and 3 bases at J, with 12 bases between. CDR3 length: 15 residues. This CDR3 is CASSQEEVSDYEQYF. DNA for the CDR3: TGTGCCAGCAGCCAAGAGGAGGTTTCTGACTACGAGCAGTACTTC.

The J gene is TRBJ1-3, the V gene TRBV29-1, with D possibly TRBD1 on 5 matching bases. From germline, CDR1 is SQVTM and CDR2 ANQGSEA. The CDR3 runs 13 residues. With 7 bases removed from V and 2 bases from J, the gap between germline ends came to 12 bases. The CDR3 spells CSAKGQAGNTIYF. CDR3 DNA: TGCAGCGCGAAGGGGCAGGCTGGAAACACCATATATTTT.

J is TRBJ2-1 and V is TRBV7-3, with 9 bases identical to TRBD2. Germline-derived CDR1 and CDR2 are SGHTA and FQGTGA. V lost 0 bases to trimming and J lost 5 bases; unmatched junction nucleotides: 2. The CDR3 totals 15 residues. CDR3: CASSLTTSGNNEQFF. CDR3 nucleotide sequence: TGTGCCAGCAGCTTAACGACTAGCGGAAACAATGAGCAGTTCTTC.

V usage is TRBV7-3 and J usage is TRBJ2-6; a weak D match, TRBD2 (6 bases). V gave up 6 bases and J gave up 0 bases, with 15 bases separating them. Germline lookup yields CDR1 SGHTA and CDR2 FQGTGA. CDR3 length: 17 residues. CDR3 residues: CASRSGLLDSGANVLTF. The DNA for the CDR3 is TGTGCCAGCAGATCGGGACTCTTAGACTCTGGGGCCAACGTCCTGACTTTC.

The DNA of the CDR3 is TGTGCCAGCAGTGAGGCCGGGATAACATATCAGCCCCAGCATTTT. Translating gives CASSEAGITYQPQHF. The gene calls are TRBV2 and TRBJ1-5; D unclear. Germline values: CDR1 SNHLY, CDR2 FYNNEI. V lost 3 bases to trimming and J lost 5 bases, with 14 bases between them. The CDR3 extends over 15 amino acids.